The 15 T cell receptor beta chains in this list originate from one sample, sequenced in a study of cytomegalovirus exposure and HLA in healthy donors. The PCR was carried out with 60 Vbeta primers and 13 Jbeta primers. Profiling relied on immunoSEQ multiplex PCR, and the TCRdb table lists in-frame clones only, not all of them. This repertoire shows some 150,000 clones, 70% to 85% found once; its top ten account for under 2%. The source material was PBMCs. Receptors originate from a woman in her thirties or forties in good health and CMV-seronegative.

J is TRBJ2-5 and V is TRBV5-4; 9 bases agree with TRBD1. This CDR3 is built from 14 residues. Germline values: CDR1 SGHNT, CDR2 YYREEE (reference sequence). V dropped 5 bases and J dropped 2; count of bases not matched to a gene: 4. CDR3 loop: CASRPGQGQETQYF. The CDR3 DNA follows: TGTGCCAGCAGACCAGGACAGGGGCAAGAGACCCAGTACTTC.

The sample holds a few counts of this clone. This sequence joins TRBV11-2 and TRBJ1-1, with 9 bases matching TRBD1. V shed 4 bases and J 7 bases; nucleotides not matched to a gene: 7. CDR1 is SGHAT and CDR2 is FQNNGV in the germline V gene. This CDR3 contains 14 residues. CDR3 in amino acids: CASSSGTGSSEAFF. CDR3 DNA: TGTGCCAGCAGCTCTGGGACAGGGAGCAGTGAAGCTTTCTTT.

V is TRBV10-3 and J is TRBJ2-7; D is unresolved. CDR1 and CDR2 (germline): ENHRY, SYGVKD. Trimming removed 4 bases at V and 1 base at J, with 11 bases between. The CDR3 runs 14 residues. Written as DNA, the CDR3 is TGTGCCATCAGTGTGGGCAGATTTTCCTACGAGCAGTACTTC. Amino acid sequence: CAISVGRFSYEQYF.

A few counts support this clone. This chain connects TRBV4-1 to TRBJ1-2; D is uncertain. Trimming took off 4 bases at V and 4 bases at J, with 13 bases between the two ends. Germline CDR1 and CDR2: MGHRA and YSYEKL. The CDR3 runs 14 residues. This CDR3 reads CASSPGRESYGYTF. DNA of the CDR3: TGCGCCAGCAGCCCTGGCCGGGAAAGCTATGGCTACACCTTC.

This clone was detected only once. CDR3 amino acids: CASSLGSGQTDTQYF. DNA for the CDR3: TGCGCCAGCAGCTTGGGGTCAGGGCAAACAGATACGCAGTATTTT. The genes are TRBV5-1 and TRBJ2-3; TRBD1 might be the D (5 bases). Germline assignment: CDR1 SGHRS and CDR2 YFSETQ. Trimming removed 0 bases from V and 3 bases from J, with 11 bases in between. The CDR3 is 15 residues long.

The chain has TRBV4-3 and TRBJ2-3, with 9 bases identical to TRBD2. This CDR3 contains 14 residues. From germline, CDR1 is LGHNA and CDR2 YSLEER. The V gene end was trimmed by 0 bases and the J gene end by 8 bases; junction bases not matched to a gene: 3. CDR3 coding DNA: TGCGCCAGCAGCCAAGAGACTAGCGGACCTACGCAGTATTTT. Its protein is CASSQETSGPTQYF.

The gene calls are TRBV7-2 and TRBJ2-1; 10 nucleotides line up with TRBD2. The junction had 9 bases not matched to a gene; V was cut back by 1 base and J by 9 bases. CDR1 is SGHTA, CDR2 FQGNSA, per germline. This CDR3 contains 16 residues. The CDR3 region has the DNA TGTGCCAGCAGCTTAGGGGGGGCTAGCGGGAGAGGTGAGCAGTTCTTC. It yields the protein CASSLGGASGRGEQFF.

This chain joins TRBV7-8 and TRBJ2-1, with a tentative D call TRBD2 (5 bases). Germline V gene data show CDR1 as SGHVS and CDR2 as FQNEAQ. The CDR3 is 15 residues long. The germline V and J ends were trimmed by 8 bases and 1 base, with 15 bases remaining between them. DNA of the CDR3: TGTGCCAGCTGGCCCCAGACTATGTCCTACAATGAGCAGTTCTTC. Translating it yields CASWPQTMSYNEQFF.

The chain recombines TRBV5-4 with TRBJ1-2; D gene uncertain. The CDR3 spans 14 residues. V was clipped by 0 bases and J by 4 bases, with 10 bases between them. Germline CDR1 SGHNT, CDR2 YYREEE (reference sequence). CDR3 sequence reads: CASSLDSKAYGYTF. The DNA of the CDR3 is TGTGCCAGCAGCTTGGACAGTAAAGCCTATGGCTACACCTTC.

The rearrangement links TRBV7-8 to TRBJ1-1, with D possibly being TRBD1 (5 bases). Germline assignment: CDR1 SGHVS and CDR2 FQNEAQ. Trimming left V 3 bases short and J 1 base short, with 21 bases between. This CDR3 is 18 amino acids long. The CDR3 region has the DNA TGTGCCAGCAGCTTGGGGCGTCAGGGACTAACCAAGAACACTGAAGCTTTCTTT. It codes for CASSLGRQGLTKNTEAFF.

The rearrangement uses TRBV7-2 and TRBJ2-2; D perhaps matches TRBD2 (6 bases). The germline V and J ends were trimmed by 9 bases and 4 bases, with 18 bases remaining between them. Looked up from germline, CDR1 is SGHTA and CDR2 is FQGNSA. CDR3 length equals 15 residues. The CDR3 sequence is CARPLGGHPTGELFF. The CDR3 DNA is TGTGCCAGACCTTTAGGAGGGCACCCCACCGGGGAGCTGTTTTTT.

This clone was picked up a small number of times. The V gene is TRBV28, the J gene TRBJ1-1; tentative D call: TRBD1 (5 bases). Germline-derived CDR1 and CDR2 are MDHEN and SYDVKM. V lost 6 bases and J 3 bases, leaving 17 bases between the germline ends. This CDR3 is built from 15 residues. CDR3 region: CASRVEDTLHTEAFF. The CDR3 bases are TGTGCCAGCAGGGTAGAGGACACTCTTCACACTGAAGCTTTCTTT.

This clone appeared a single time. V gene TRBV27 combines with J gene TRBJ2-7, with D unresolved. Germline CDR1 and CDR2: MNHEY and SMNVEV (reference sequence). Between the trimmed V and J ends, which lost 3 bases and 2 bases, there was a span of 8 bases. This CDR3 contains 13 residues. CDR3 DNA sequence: TGTGCCAGCAGTTTCTATCCTACCTACGAGCAGTACTTC. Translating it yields CASSFYPTYEQYF.

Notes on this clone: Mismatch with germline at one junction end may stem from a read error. This CDR3 reads CSSSLFGVNQPQHF. The CDR3 bases are TGTTCCAGCAGCTTATTCGGGGTCAATCAGCCCCAGCATTTT. This chain links TRBV7-9 with TRBJ1-5; no definite D call. CDR3 size: 14 residues. Germline CDR1 SEHNR, CDR2 FQNEAQ (reference sequence).

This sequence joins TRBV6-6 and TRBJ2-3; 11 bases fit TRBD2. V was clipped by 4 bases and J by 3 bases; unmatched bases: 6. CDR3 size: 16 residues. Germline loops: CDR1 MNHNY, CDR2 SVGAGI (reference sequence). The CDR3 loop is CASSSVAGGPTDTQYF. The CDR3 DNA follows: TGTGCCAGCAGTTCTGTAGCGGGAGGGCCGACAGATACGCAGTATTTT.